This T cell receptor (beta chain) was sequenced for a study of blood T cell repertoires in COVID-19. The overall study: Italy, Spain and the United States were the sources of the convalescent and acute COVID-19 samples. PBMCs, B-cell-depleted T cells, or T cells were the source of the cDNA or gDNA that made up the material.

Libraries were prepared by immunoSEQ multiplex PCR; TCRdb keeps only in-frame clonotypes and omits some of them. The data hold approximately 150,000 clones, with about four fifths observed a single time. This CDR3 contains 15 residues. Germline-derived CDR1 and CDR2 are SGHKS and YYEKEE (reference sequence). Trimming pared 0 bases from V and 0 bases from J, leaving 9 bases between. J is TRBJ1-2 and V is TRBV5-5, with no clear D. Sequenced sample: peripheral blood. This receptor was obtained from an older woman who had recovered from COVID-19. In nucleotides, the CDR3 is TGTGCCAGCAGCTTGGTTCTCACTTCTAACTATGGCTACACCTTC. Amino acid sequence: CASSLVLTSNYGYTF.